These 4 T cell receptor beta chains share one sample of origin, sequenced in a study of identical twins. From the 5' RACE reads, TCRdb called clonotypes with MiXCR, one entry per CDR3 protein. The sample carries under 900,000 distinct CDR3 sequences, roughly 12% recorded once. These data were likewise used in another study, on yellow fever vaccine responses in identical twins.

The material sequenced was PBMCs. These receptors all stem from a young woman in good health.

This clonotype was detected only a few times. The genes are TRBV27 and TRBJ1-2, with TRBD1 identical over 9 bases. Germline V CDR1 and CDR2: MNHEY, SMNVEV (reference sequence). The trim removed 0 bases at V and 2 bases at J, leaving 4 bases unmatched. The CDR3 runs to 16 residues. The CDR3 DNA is TGTGCCAGCAGTTTATCGTTGACAGGGGGAAACTATGGCTACACCTTC. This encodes CASSLSLTGGNYGYTF.

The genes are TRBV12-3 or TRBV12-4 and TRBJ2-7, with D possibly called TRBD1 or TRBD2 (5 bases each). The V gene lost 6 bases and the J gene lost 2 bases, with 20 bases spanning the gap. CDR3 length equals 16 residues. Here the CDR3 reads CASRLGPPNGAYEQYF. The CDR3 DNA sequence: TGTGCCAGCAGGCTGGGACCCCCGAACGGAGCCTACGAGCAGTACTTC.

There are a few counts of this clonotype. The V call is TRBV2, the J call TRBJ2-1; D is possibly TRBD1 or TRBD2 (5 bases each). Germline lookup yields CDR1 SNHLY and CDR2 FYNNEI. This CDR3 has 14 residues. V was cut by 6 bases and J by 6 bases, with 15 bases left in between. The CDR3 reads CASSPERGGNEQFF. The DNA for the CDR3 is TGTGCCAGCAGCCCTGAACGTGGGGGCAATGAGCAGTTCTTC.

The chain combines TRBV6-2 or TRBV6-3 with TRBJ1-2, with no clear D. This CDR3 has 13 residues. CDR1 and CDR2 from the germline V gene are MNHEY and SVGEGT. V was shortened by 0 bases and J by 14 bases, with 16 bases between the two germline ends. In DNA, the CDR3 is TGTGCCAGCAGTTACTCGTGGACGAGGGATAGTACCTTC. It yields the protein CASSYSWTRDSTF.